This T cell receptor (beta chain) was identified in a study of cytomegalovirus exposure and HLA in healthy donors. The CDR3 has 18 amino acids. The PCR was carried out with 60 Vbeta primers and 13 Jbeta primers. TCRdb keeps only in-frame clones here, not all; method: immunoSEQ multiplex PCR. The data contain about 130,000 clones, around 80% of them singletons. The sequenced sample was PBMCs. The sequence was obtained from a man in his thirties or forties in good health and CMV-seropositive. The V gene is TRBV21-1, the J gene TRBJ2-1; the table names TRBD1, a call not compared with the DNA. TRBV21-1 is classified as a pseudogene. CDR3 protein: CASSKGRGVNCSYNEQFF. The CDR3, as DNA: TGTGCCAGCAGCAAAGGCAGGGGGGTCAACTGCTCCTACAATGAGCAGTTCTTC.